Listed here are 25 T cell receptor beta chains from one sample, sequenced in a study of T cell repertoires in cytomegalovirus infection. What these receptors recognize is not known. TCRdb independently ran MiXCR on the reads; one entry per CDR3 protein. The data hold roughly 800,000 distinct CDR3 sequences, with 25% to 35% observed a single time. The sequencing here drew on cultured CD8+ T cells from PBMCs, taken from culture after CMV antigen stimulation. The receptors come from a human donor in good health (CMV status not recorded). Some clones in this sample may be carry-over from other donors' samples.

V and J are TRBV7-6 and TRBJ1-1; possibly TRBD1 for D (5 bases). The germline V gene has CDR1 SGHVS and CDR2 FNYEAQ. Trimming pared 3 bases from V and 6 bases from J, leaving 11 bases between. CDR3 size: 13 residues. CDR3 sequence reads: CASSFSGRPEAFF. CDR3 bases: TGTGCCAGCAGCTTTTCGGGGCGTCCTGAAGCTTTCTTT.

The chain couples TRBV5-4 to TRBJ1-5; a weak D match, TRBD1 (6 bases). V dropped 3 bases and J dropped 7 bases, with 11 bases sitting between them. CDR1 is SGHNT and CDR2 is YYREEE in the germline V gene (reference sequence). This CDR3 region has 13 residues. The CDR3 DNA reads as TGTGCCAGCAGCTGGGGGGGCGGGCAGCCCCAGCATTTT. It specifies CASSWGGGQPQHF. Drawing the rest from reference TRBV5-4 and TRBJ1-5, the complete variable domain is ETGVTQSPTHLIKTRGQQVTLRCSSQSGHNTVSWYQQALGQGPQFIFQYYREEENGRGNFPPRFSGLQFPNYSSELNVNALELDDSALYLCASSWGGGQPQHFGDGTRLSIL.

To note about this clonotype: This may be a read error, as it is one base from a much larger clone. The rearrangement uses TRBV11-3 and TRBJ2-1; tentative D call: TRBD2 (6 bases). Trimming removed 6 bases from V and 6 bases from J, with 21 bases in between. Germline loops: CDR1 SGHNT, CDR2 YENEEA. The CDR3 consists of 16 residues. The CDR3 loop is CASSKIAAKWVNEQFF. In nucleotides, the CDR3 is TGTGCCAGCAGTAAAATAGCGGCTAAGTGGGTCAATGAGCAGTTCTTC.

CDR3 in amino acids: CASSLSPDVGVRGEAFF. In DNA, the CDR3 is TGTGCCAGCAGCTTGAGTCCAGATGTCGGGGTGAGGGGTGAAGCTTTCTTT. The chain links TRBV5-4 to TRBJ1-1; tentative D call: TRBD1 (5 bases). Germline V lookup: CDR1 SGHNT, CDR2 YYREEE (reference sequence). V gave up 1 base and J gave up 7 bases, with 23 bases separating them. CDR3 length equals 17 residues.

The chain combines TRBV7-3 with TRBJ2-3; 8 bases align to TRBD2. Per the germline V gene, CDR1 is SGHTA and CDR2 is FQGTGA. This CDR3 is built from 17 residues. After removal of 5 bases from V and 0 bases from J, the junction contained 10 bases not matched to a gene. CDR3 bases: TGTGCCAGCAGCCCCGGACCACAGCGGGGGAGCACAGATACGCAGTATTTT. This sequence encodes CASSPGPQRGSTDTQYF.

This clonotype was counted between two and nine times. V gene TRBV10-3 combines with J gene TRBJ2-5; D might be TRBD1 (6 bases). CDR1 and CDR2 from the germline V gene are ENHRY and SYGVKD. The CDR3 consists of 15 residues. Deletions cut 5 bases from V and 2 bases from J, with 15 bases between. CDR3 sequence (DNA): TGTGCCATCAGTCTCCGGGACACCCCACAAGAGACCCAGTACTTC. This sequence encodes CAISLRDTPQETQYF.

The chain joins TRBV7-9 to TRBJ2-4, with D possibly being TRBD1 (6 bases). Trimming took 0 bases from V and 1 from J, leaving 10 bases between them. Germline values: CDR1 SEHNR, CDR2 FQNEAQ (reference sequence). The CDR3 extends over 16 amino acids. Here the CDR3 reads CASSLARDRAKNIQYF. Here the CDR3 DNA reads TGTGCCAGCAGCTTAGCACGCGACAGGGCCAAAAACATTCAGTACTTC.

DNA for the CDR3: TGTGCCAGCAGTTTATTAGGGGGCGAGGGCTACACCTTC. Residues: CASSLLGGEGYTF. This chain uses TRBV27 with TRBJ1-2; TRBD1 matches at 7 bases. Germline V CDR1 and CDR2: MNHEY, SMNVEV (reference sequence). V was pared by 1 base and J by 8 bases, with 4 bases of the junction left unmatched. The CDR3 length is 13 residues.

This clonotype was detected a few times. This chain connects TRBV20-1 to TRBJ2-2; D ambiguous. Trimming stripped 0 bases from V and 5 bases from J, with 7 bases between. Looked up from germline, CDR1 is DFQATT and CDR2 is SNEGSKA (reference sequence). The CDR3 is 13 amino acids. The CDR3 spells CSARDMITGELFF. The CDR3 region has the DNA TGCAGTGCTAGAGATATGATTACCGGGGAGCTGTTTTTT.

This clonotype was observed a few times. J is TRBJ2-1 and V is TRBV7-6; 16 bases are shared with TRBD2. CDR1 is SGHVS, CDR2 FNYEAQ, per germline. Losses at the gene ends were 5 bases for V and 13 bases for J; bases not matched to a gene: 5. There are 14 residues in the CDR3. CDR3 region: CASSQGLAGGEQFF. CDR3 DNA: TGTGCCAGCAGCCAGGGACTAGCGGGGGGGGAACAGTTCTTC. Full variable domain (missing parts from reference TRBV7-6 and TRBJ2-1): GAGVSQSPRYKVTKRGQDVALRCDPISGHVSLYWYRQALGQGPEFLTYFNYEAQQDKSGLPNDRFSAERPEGSISTLTIQRTEQRDSAMYRCASSQGLAGGEQFFGPGTRLTVL.

V and J are TRBV6-6 and TRBJ2-5; no definite D call. This CDR3 region has 15 residues. V lost 6 bases, J lost 1 base, and 15 bases lay in between. The germline CDR1 and CDR2 sequences are MNHNY and SVGAGI (reference sequence). The CDR3 loop is CASSRPPRRQETQYF. CDR3 nucleotides: TGTGCCAGCAGCCGCCCTCCCCGGCGCCAAGAGACCCAGTACTTC.

This clonotype has just a few counts. The J gene is TRBJ2-6, the V gene TRBV4-1; D gene uncertain. The CDR3 is made up of 17 amino acids. Germline CDR1 reads MGHRA; CDR2 reads YSYEKL. V lost 0 bases and J 0 bases, leaving 9 bases between the germline ends. The CDR3 reads CASSQDPASSGANVLTF. The CDR3 DNA follows: TGCGCCAGCAGCCAAGATCCAGCGAGCTCTGGGGCCAACGTCCTGACTTTC.

This clonotype was observed a handful of times. The chain employs TRBV7-3 and TRBJ2-7, with 7 bases that match TRBD2. The junction had 10 bases not matched to a gene; V was cut back by 5 bases and J by 3 bases. The CDR3 spans 15 residues. Germline CDR1 SGHTA, CDR2 FQGTGA. This CDR3 is CASSLRRAGSYEQYV. The CDR3 nucleotides read TGTGCCAGCAGCCTCCGCAGAGCGGGGAGCTACGAGCAGTACGTC.

The chain combines TRBV6-6 with TRBJ1-4, with TRBD1 as a possible D gene (6 bases). Trimming removed 2 bases at V and 5 bases at J, with 15 bases between. CDR1 is MNHNY and CDR2 is SVGAGI in the germline V gene (reference sequence). There are 16 residues in the CDR3. CDR3 loop: CASSYLPRGANEKLFF. CDR3 sequence (DNA): TGTGCCAGCAGTTACCTCCCACGGGGGGCCAATGAAAAACTGTTTTTT.

This clonotype was found a few times. CDR3 in amino acids: CASNGGYEQFF. The CDR3 bases are TGTGCCAGCAACGGGGGGTATGAGCAGTTCTTC. The rearrangement links TRBV7-9 to TRBJ2-1; 7 positions agree with TRBD2. Germline V gives CDR1 SEHNR, CDR2 FQNEAQ (reference sequence). The J segment lost 8 bases and the V segment lost 7 bases, leaving 2 bases of the junction unmatched. The CDR3 is 11 amino acids.

This clonotype was found a few times. This chain links TRBV20-1 with TRBJ2-2, with D maybe TRBD1 (5 bases). Germline-derived CDR1 and CDR2 are DFQATT and SNEGSKA (reference sequence). The CDR3 is 15 amino acids. The germline V and J ends were trimmed by 0 bases and 0 bases, with 8 bases remaining between them. The CDR3 DNA reads as TGCAGTGCTAGAGATGGGGCAGCGAACACCGGGGAGCTGTTTTTT. Its protein is CSARDGAANTGELFF.

This chain links TRBV5-6 with TRBJ1-1; no clear D gene. Looked up from germline, CDR1 is SGHDT and CDR2 is YYEEEE. This CDR3 spans 13 amino acids. Trimming left V 0 bases short and J 8 bases short, with 11 bases between. CDR3 residues: CASSLVTRHEAFF. CDR3 DNA: TGTGCCAGCAGCTTGGTTACCCGCCACGAAGCTTTCTTT.

The chain links TRBV10-3 to TRBJ1-5; D is possibly TRBD1 (5 bases). The CDR3 runs to 13 residues. Looked up from germline, CDR1 is ENHRY and CDR2 is SYGVKD. V was clipped by 5 bases and J by 7 bases, with 12 bases between them. The CDR3 sequence is CAISKAGDQPQHF. CDR3 coding DNA: TGTGCCATCAGTAAGGCGGGGGACCAGCCCCAGCATTTT.

The V and J genes are TRBV20-1 and TRBJ2-3, with TRBD2 as a possible D gene (5 bases). V lost 8 bases and J 2 bases, leaving 23 bases between the germline ends. The CDR3 loop spans 16 amino acids. Germline CDR1 is DFQATT and CDR2 is SNEGSKA (reference sequence). CDR3: CSCNGEGNTLTDTQYF. CDR3 in DNA: TGCAGTTGTAATGGAGAGGGAAATACTCTCACAGATACGCAGTATTTT.

The CDR3 region is CASSLPDSEAFF. The CDR3 region has the DNA TGTGCCAGTAGTTTACCGGACAGTGAAGCTTTCTTT. The rearrangement uses TRBV19 and TRBJ1-1, with D possibly being TRBD1 (6 bases). The germline CDR1 and CDR2 sequences are LNHDA and SQIVND (reference sequence). Trimming took 5 bases from V and 7 from J, leaving 11 bases between them. The CDR3 has 12 amino acids.

V and J are TRBV6-1 and TRBJ2-1, with 8 bases fitting TRBD1. Looked up from germline, CDR1 is MNHNS and CDR2 is SASEGT. J lost 6 bases, V lost 6 bases, and 10 bases had no gene match. The CDR3 consists of 15 residues. Here the CDR3 reads CASSYGQGSGNEQFF. CDR3 coding DNA: TGTGCCAGCAGCTACGGACAGGGATCTGGCAATGAGCAGTTCTTC.

With regard to this clonotype: This may be a read error, as it is one base from a much larger clone. V is TRBV7-9 and J is TRBJ1-1; 7 positions agree with TRBD1. Per the germline V gene, CDR1 is SEHNR and CDR2 is FQNEAQ (reference sequence). This CDR3 is 15 amino acids long. The ends lost 3 bases at V and 4 bases at J; junction bases unmatched: 8. Here the CDR3 reads CASSLPYRGVTEAFF. In nucleotides, the CDR3 is TGTGCCAGCAGCTTGCCGTACAGGGGTGTCACTGAAGCTTTCTTT.

This clonotype was seen a few times. The rearrangement uses TRBV7-9 and TRBJ2-7; D gene ambiguous. Looked up from germline, CDR1 is SEHNR and CDR2 is FQNEAQ (reference sequence). The CDR3 is 12 amino acids. V was cut by 5 bases and J by 5 bases, with 10 bases left in between. In nucleotides, the CDR3 is TGTGCCAGCAGCCCCTTAGTGAACGAGCAGTACTTC. The encoded protein is CASSPLVNEQYF.

V is TRBV5-1 and J is TRBJ1-2; D is uncertain. The V and J ends lost 1 base and 2 bases respectively, with 9 bases between them. This CDR3 is 14 amino acids long. CDR1 and CDR2 from the germline V gene are SGHRS and YFSETQ. The CDR3 DNA follows: TGCGCCAGCAGCTTGAGAACAGAAAACTATGGCTACACCTTC. Protein: CASSLRTENYGYTF.

This clonotype was counted ten times or more. This sequence joins TRBV7-8 and TRBJ1-1; the D is unclear. The CDR3 length is 15 residues. The V and J ends lost 6 bases and 8 bases respectively, with 22 bases between them. Germline CDR1 SGHVS, CDR2 FQNEAQ. For the CDR3, the DNA is TGTGCCAGCAGTCAAGGTGGGCTACGGGCAGCCGAAGCTTTCTTT. Its translation is CASSQGGLRAAEAFF.